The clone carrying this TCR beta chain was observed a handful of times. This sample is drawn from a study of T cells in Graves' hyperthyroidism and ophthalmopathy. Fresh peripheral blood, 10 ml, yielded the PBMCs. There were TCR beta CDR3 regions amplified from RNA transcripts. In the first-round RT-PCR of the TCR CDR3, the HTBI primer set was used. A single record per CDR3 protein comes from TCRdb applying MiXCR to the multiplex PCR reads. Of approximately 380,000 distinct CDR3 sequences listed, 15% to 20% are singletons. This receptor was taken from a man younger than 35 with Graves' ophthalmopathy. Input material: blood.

The DNA for the CDR3 is TGTGCCAGCAGTGAAGCCTGGAGCTATAATTCACCCCTCCACTTT. This sequence encodes CASSEAWSYNSPLHF. The rearrangement joins TRBV6-1 to TRBJ1-6, with D hard to call. Trimming took off 0 bases at V and 3 bases at J, with 6 bases between the two ends. The CDR3 spans 15 residues. Germline CDR1 reads MNHNS; CDR2 reads SASEGT.